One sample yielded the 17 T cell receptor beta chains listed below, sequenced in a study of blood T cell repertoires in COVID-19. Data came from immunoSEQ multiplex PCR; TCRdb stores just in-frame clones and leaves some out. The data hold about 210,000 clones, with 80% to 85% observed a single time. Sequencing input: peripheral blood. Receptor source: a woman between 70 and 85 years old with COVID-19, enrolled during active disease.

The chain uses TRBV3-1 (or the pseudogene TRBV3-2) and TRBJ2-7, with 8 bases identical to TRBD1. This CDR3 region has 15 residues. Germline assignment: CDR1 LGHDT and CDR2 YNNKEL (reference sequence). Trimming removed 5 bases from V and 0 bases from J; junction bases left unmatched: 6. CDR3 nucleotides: TGTGCCAGCAGCTTTCGACAGGGGCCCTCCTACGAGCAGTACTTC. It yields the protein CASSFRQGPSYEQYF.

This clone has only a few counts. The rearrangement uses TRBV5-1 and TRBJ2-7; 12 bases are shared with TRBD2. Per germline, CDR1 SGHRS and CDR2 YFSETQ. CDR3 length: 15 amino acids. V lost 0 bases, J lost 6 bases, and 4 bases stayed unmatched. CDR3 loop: CASSLATLAGGEQYF. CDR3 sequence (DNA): TGCGCCAGCAGCTTGGCCACACTAGCGGGAGGCGAGCAGTACTTC.

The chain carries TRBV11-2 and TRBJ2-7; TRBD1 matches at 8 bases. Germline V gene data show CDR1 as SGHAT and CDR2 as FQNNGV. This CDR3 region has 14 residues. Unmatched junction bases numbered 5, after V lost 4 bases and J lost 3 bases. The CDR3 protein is CASSSGTGHYEQYF. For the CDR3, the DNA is TGTGCCAGCAGCTCCGGGACAGGCCACTACGAGCAGTACTTC.

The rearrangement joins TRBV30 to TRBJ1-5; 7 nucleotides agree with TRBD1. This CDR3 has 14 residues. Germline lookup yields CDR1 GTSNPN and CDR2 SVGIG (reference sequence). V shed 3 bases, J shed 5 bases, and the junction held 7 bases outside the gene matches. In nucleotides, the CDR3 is TGTGCCTGGAGCGCGAAGGGGGCTCATCAGCCCCAGCATTTT. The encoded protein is CAWSAKGAHQPQHF.

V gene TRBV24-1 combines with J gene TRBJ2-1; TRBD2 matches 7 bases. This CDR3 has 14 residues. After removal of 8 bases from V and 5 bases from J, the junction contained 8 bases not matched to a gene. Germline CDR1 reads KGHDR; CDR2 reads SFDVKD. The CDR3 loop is CATMPSGGNNEQFF. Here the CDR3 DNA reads TGTGCCACCATGCCTAGCGGAGGGAACAATGAGCAGTTCTTC.

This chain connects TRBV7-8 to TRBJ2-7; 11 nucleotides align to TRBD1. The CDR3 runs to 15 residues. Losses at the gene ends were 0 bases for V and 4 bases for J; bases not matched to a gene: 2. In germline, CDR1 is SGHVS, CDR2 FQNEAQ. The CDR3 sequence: CASSLAGQGAYEQYF. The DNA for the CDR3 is TGTGCCAGCAGCTTAGCCGGACAGGGGGCATACGAGCAGTACTTC.

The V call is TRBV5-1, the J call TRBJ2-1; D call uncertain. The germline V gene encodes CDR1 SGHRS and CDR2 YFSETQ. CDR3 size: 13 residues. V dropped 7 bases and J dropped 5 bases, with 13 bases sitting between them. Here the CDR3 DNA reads TGCGCCAGCGGTTTAGTCAGCGACAATGAGCAGTTCTTC. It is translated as CASGLVSDNEQFF.

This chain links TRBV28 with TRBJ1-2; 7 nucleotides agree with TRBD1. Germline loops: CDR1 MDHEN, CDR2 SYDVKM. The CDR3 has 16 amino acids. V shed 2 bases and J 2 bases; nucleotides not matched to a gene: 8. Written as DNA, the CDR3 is TGTGCCAGCAGTTTAGATGTTGGCAGGGGGAACTATGGCTACACCTTC. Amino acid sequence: CASSLDVGRGNYGYTF.

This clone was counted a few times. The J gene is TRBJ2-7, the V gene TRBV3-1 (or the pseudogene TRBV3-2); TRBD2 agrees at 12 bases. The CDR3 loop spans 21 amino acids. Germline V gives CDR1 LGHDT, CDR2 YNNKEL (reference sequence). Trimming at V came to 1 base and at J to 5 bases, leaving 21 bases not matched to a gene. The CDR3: CASSQVGYKASGRAAGNEQYF. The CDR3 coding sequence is TGTGCCAGCAGCCAAGTTGGGTATAAAGCTAGCGGGAGGGCCGCGGGAAACGAGCAGTACTTC.

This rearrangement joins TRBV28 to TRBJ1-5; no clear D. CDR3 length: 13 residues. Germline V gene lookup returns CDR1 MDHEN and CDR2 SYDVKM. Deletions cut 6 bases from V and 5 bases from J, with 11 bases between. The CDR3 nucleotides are TGTGCCAGCAGCCCGAGGTGGGATCAGCCCCAGCATTTT. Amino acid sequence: CASSPRWDQPQHF.

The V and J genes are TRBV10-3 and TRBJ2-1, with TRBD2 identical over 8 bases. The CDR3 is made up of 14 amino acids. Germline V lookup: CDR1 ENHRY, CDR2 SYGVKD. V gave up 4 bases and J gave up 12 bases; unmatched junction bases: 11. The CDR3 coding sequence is TGTGCCATCAGTGCAGAGCGGGAGAACCCGCGGCAGTTCTTC. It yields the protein CAISAERENPRQFF.

The CDR3 is CASSQDQRKETQYF. The CDR3 DNA reads TGCGCCAGCAGCCAAGATCAGCGTAAAGAGACCCAGTACTTC. The genes are TRBV4-1 and TRBJ2-5; D not resolved. Germline V gives CDR1 MGHRA, CDR2 YSYEKL. V was pared by 0 bases and J by 3 bases, with 8 bases between. This CDR3 is 14 amino acids long.

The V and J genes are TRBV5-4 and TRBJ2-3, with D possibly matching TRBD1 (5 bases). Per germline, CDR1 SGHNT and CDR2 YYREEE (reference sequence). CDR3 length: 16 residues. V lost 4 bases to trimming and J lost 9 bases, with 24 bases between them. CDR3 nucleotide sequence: TGTGCCAGCAGCCCCTATCCAGGGCAGGCCCGCTCGACGCAGTATTTT. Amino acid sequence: CASSPYPGQARSTQYF.

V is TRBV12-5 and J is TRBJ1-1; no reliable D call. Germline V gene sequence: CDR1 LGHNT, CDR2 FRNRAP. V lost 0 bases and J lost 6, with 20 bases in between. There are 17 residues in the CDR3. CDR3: CASGLVHKPAAAPEAFF. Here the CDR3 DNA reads TGTGCTAGTGGTTTGGTACATAAACCTGCGGCAGCCCCTGAAGCTTTCTTT.

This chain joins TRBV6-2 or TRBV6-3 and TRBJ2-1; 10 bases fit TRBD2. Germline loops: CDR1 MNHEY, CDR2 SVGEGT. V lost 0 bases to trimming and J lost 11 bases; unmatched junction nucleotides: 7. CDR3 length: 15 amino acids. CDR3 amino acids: CASSYSASGRKQQFF. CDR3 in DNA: TGTGCCAGCAGTTACTCGGCTAGCGGGAGAAAGCAGCAGTTCTTC.

CDR3 sequence: CASSPPSSGSIDTQYF. CDR3 in DNA: TGTGCCAGCTCACCACCGTCTAGCGGGAGTATAGATACGCAGTATTTT. The chain is built from TRBV18 and TRBJ2-3; the match to TRBD2 covers 10 bases. The CDR3 has 16 amino acids. The germline V gene has CDR1 KGHSH and CDR2 LQKENI. Trimming removed 0 bases from V and 5 bases from J; junction bases left unmatched: 5.

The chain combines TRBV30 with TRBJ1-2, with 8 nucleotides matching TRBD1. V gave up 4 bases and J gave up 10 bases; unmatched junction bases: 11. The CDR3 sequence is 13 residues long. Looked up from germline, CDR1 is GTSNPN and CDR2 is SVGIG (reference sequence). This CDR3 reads CAWTSGQGLVYTF. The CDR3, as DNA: TGTGCCTGGACCTCAGGACAGGGTTTAGTCTACACCTTC.